These 25 T cell receptor beta chains share one sample of origin, sequenced in a study of TIL therapy for anti-PD-1-resistant metastatic lung cancer. Sample time point: pre-treatment sample, taken before nivolumab and TIL therapy. This was the immunoSEQ v3 assay. Clones were sequenced by immunoSEQ multiplex PCR, and TCRdb holds only the in-frame ones, with some missing. The sample includes some 46,000 clones, around 80% of them seen just once. Source: blood, taken at baseline. The source is a man in his sixties or seventies with non-small cell lung cancer.

The chain couples TRBV18 to TRBJ2-7; the D call may be TRBD1 or TRBD2 (5 bases each). The V end lost 2 bases, the J end lost 0 bases, and 8 bases lay between the germline ends. The germline V gene encodes CDR1 KGHSH and CDR2 LQKENI. This CDR3 is built from 14 residues. The CDR3 here is CASSPGTDSYEQYF. The CDR3, as DNA: TGTGCCAGCTCACCAGGGACGGACTCCTACGAGCAGTACTTC.

The rearrangement links TRBV14 to TRBJ1-6; 10 bases fit TRBD1. The germline gives CDR1 SGHDN, CDR2 FVKESK. The CDR3 spans 15 residues. With 1 base clipped from V and 9 bases from J, the junction kept 3 bases outside the gene matches. CDR3 sequence reads: CASSQVTGGRSPLHF. The CDR3 nucleotides are TGTGCCAGCAGCCAAGTGACAGGGGGCCGTTCACCCCTCCACTTT. The full variable domain, with the rest looked up from reference TRBV14 and TRBJ1-6, is EAGVTQFPSHSVIEKGQTVTLRCDPISGHDNLYWYRRVMGKEIKFLLHFVKESKQDESGMPNNRFLAERTGGTYSTLKVQPAELEDSGVYFCASSQVTGGRSPLHFGNGTRLTVT.

The chain combines TRBV29-1 with TRBJ2-2; D perhaps matches TRBD1 (7 bases). This CDR3 spans 15 amino acids. CDR1 is SQVTM, CDR2 ANQGSEA, per germline. Deletions cut 8 bases from V and 0 bases from J, with 16 bases between. For the CDR3, the DNA is TGCAGCCATAGGGGGCCGGGGGCGAACACCGGGGAGCTGTTTTTT. It yields the protein CSHRGPGANTGELFF.

The chain couples TRBV6-1 to TRBJ2-7; a possible D gene is TRBD2 (6 bases). Looked up from germline, CDR1 is MNHNS and CDR2 is SASEGT. The CDR3 is 13 residues long. The ends were cut back, 8 bases at V and 4 bases at J, with 15 bases in the middle. The CDR3 coding sequence is TGTGCCAGCGAGGATACTAGCAGATACGAGCAGTACTTC. As protein: CASEDTSRYEQYF.

The chain uses TRBV11-2 and TRBJ2-1; tentatively, D is TRBD1 (6 bases). Germline lookup yields CDR1 SGHAT and CDR2 FQNNGV. The CDR3 has 12 residues. V lost 0 bases and J 9 bases, leaving 6 bases between the germline ends. The CDR3 is CASSLDRGEQFF. In nucleotides, the CDR3 is TGTGCCAGCAGCTTAGACAGGGGTGAGCAGTTCTTC.

This chain connects TRBV27 to TRBJ2-1, with D uncertain. Germline V gives CDR1 MNHEY, CDR2 SMNVEV (reference sequence). The CDR3 has 17 residues. Trimming pared 0 bases from V and 3 bases from J, leaving 15 bases between. The CDR3 spells CASSLSGMSANYNEQFF. CDR3 nucleotides: TGTGCCAGCAGTTTATCCGGCATGAGCGCCAACTACAATGAGCAGTTCTTC.

V usage is TRBV4-3 and J usage is TRBJ1-2; TRBD1 matches at 7 bases. The J segment lost 8 bases and the V segment lost 4 bases, leaving 7 bases of the junction unmatched. This CDR3 comprises 13 residues. In germline, CDR1 is LGHNA, CDR2 YSLEER. CDR3 in DNA: TGCGCCAGCAGCCTTGTCGGACAGGCGGGCTACACCTTC. This encodes CASSLVGQAGYTF.

This clone has just one count. The J gene is TRBJ1-2, the V gene TRBV7-9; possibly TRBD1 for D (6 bases). V was trimmed by 2 bases and J by 4 bases, leaving 8 bases between them. Germline CDR1 SEHNR, CDR2 FQNEAQ (reference sequence). The CDR3 contains 13 residues. CDR3 loop: CASSLQGSYGYTF. The CDR3, as DNA: TGTGCCAGCAGCTTACAGGGGAGCTATGGCTACACCTTC. The complete variable domain, with remaining parts taken from reference TRBV7-9 and TRBJ1-2, reads DTGVSQNPRHKITKRGQNVTFRCDPISEHNRLYWYRQTLGQGPEFLTYFQNEAQLEKSRLLSDRFSAERPKGSFSTLEIQRTEQGDSAMYLCASSLQGSYGYTFGSGTRLTVV.

The chain joins TRBV19 to TRBJ1-1; 9 bases are a match to TRBD1. This CDR3 spans 14 amino acids. V was clipped by 4 bases and J by 9 bases; unmatched bases: 9. CDR1 and CDR2 from the germline V gene are LNHDA and SQIVND (reference sequence). This CDR3 is CASSTNTGGQKAFF. In DNA, the CDR3 is TGTGCCAGTAGTACAAACACAGGGGGCCAGAAAGCTTTCTTT.

There are a few counts of this clone. This rearrangement joins TRBV30 to TRBJ1-5, with no clear D. The CDR3 spans 13 residues. Between the trimmed V and J ends, which lost 0 bases and 2 bases, there was a span of 5 bases. In germline, CDR1 is GTSNPN, CDR2 SVGIG (reference sequence). The CDR3 DNA is TGTGCCTGGAGTGTCCAGGGCAATCAGCCCCAGCATTTT. Amino acid sequence: CAWSVQGNQPQHF.

The chain uses TRBV5-4 and TRBJ2-7; unclear D gene. Germline assignment: CDR1 SGHNT and CDR2 YYREEE (reference sequence). The length of the CDR3 is 12 residues. V lost 4 bases, J lost 0 bases, and 5 bases lay in between. The CDR3 region has the DNA TGTGCCAGCAGCGCTAGCTCCTACGAGCAGTACTTC. This translates into CASSASSYEQYF.

The chain links TRBV7-3 to TRBJ2-2; 7 nucleotides match TRBD2. The CDR3 is 14 amino acids. Germline V gene data show CDR1 as SGHTA and CDR2 as FQGTGA. V trimming: 4 bases; J trimming: 4 bases; junction bases outside the gene matches: 3. The CDR3 DNA sequence: TGTGCCAGCAGCTCTACTAGCGTCACCGGGGAGCTGTTTTTT. It encodes CASSSTSVTGELFF.

This clone was observed a handful of times. The chain carries TRBV19 and TRBJ1-6; D remains ambiguous. CDR3 size: 12 residues. Trimming removed 2 bases at V and 8 bases at J, with 4 bases between. Per germline, CDR1 LNHDA and CDR2 SQIVND (reference sequence). The CDR3 DNA sequence: TGTGCCAGTAGTATACAGGATTCACCCCTCCACTTT. Protein: CASSIQDSPLHF.

The chain combines TRBV4-3 with TRBJ2-5; 7 bases are shared with TRBD1. The DNA end is more similar to TRBJ2-7, so the J call may be wrong. The germline V gene has CDR1 LGHNA and CDR2 YSLEER. The length of the CDR3 is 14 residues. CDR3 loop: CASSQDYRGYEQYF. The CDR3 region has the DNA TGCGCCAGCAGCCAAGACTACAGGGGCTACGAGCAGTACTTC.

The V call is TRBV19, the J call TRBJ2-1; 13 bases line up with TRBD2. CDR3 length: 16 residues. The germline V gene has CDR1 LNHDA and CDR2 SQIVND (reference sequence). Trimming took 5 bases from V and 5 from J; bases not matched to a gene: 6. CDR3 bases: TGTGCCAGTAGTGCCCGCGGGACTAGCGGGAACAATGAGCAGTTCTTC. Translation: CASSARGTSGNNEQFF.

V is TRBV5-1 and J is TRBJ2-2, with D uncertain. V shed 1 base and J shed 0 bases, with 7 bases lying between them. This CDR3 contains 15 residues. Per the germline V gene, CDR1 is SGHRS and CDR2 is YFSETQ. The CDR3 DNA reads as TGCGCCAGCAGCTTGCGCACCGCGAACACCGGGGAGCTGTTTTTT. Its protein is CASSLRTANTGELFF.

This rearrangement joins TRBV5-1 to TRBJ1-4, with 7 bases identical to TRBD1. CDR1 is SGHRS, CDR2 YFSETQ, per germline. Losses at the gene ends were 4 bases for V and 0 bases for J; bases not matched to a gene: 6. The CDR3 sequence is 16 residues long. The chain's CDR3 is CASSPGTVATNEKLFF. The CDR3 DNA is TGCGCCAGCAGCCCCGGGACAGTGGCAACTAATGAAAAACTGTTTTTT. The complete variable domain, with remaining parts taken from reference TRBV5-1 and TRBJ1-4, reads KAGVTQTPRYLIKTRGQQVTLSCSPISGHRSVSWYQQTPGQGLQFLFEYFSETQRNKGNFPGRFSGRQFSNSRSEMNVSTLELGDSALYLCASSPGTVATNEKLFFGSGTQLSVL.

CDR3 in amino acids: CASAGQVTGAFF. The CDR3 region has the DNA TGTGCCAGCGCGGGACAGGTTACCGGGGCTTTCTTT. The chain carries TRBV7-9 and TRBJ1-1, with TRBD1 matching 8 bases. CDR1 and CDR2 (germline): SEHNR, FQNEAQ (reference sequence). Trimming cost V 8 bases and J 11 bases; bases outside gene matches: 10. The CDR3 sequence is 12 residues long.

V gene TRBV15 combines with J gene TRBJ2-1; 7 positions agree with TRBD2. The CDR3 is 16 amino acids. Germline CDR1 is LNHNV and CDR2 is YYDKDF (reference sequence). V was clipped by 6 bases and J by 1 base; unmatched bases: 9. In DNA form, the CDR3 reads TGTGCCACCAGACTCTTAGCTAGCGGTTCCTACAATGAGCAGTTCTTC. It translates to CATRLLASGSYNEQFF.

The chain carries TRBV7-3 and TRBJ2-3; D is possibly TRBD2 (6 bases). The CDR3 extends over 17 amino acids. Germline V gives CDR1 SGHTA, CDR2 FQGTGA. V lost 2 bases to trimming and J lost 1 base, with 16 bases between them. CDR3 DNA: TGTGCCAGCAGCTTAGGGTTAAGGGACTGGGGCACAGATACGCAGTATTTT. It translates to CASSLGLRDWGTDTQYF.

This chain links TRBV19 with TRBJ2-1; 7 bases align to TRBD2. This CDR3 is 11 amino acids long. V lost 10 bases and J lost 9; bases outside the gene matches: 6. The germline V gene encodes CDR1 LNHDA and CDR2 SQIVND (reference sequence). CDR3 residues: CATFGGTEQFF. The CDR3 bases are TGTGCCACCTTCGGGGGGACTGAGCAGTTCTTC.

This clone was seen more than once but under ten times. CDR3 DNA: TGTGCCAGCTCACCGCCCGGACTAGCGGGAGTTGGTACCGGGGAGCTGTTTTTT. Its translation is CASSPPGLAGVGTGELFF. The chain couples TRBV18 to TRBJ2-2; 13 bases agree with TRBD2. CDR1 KGHSH and CDR2 LQKENI come from the germline V gene. J lost 5 bases, V lost 3 bases, and 9 bases had no gene match. There are 18 residues in the CDR3.

This sequence joins TRBV7-3 and TRBJ2-5, with 10 bases fitting TRBD1. V shed 5 bases, J shed 4 bases, and the junction held 7 bases outside the gene matches. CDR1 is SGHTA, CDR2 FQGTGA, per germline. The CDR3 extends over 15 amino acids. This CDR3 reads CASSRGTGVGETQYF. DNA for the CDR3: TGTGCCAGCAGCCGAGGGACAGGGGTAGGAGAGACCCAGTACTTC.

This chain joins TRBV5-1 and TRBJ2-1; 7 nucleotides agree with TRBD2. CDR3 length equals 16 residues. CDR1 and CDR2 from the germline V gene are SGHRS and YFSETQ. After removal of 5 bases from V and 0 bases from J, the junction contained 8 bases not matched to a gene. CDR3 region: CASRLTSESSYNEQFF. CDR3 DNA: TGCGCCAGCAGGCTCACTAGCGAGAGCTCCTACAATGAGCAGTTCTTC.

The J gene is TRBJ2-7, the V gene TRBV27; D tentatively fits TRBD1 or TRBD2 (5 bases each). Germline loops: CDR1 MNHEY, CDR2 SMNVEV (reference sequence). V was cut by 8 bases and J by 3 bases, with 23 bases left in between. There are 16 residues in the CDR3. The CDR3 loop reads CASRNPLGENYYEQYF. The CDR3 nucleotides are TGTGCCAGCCGAAACCCCCTGGGGGAGAACTACTACGAGCAGTACTTC.